This TCR beta chain was documented in a study of Graves' ophthalmopathy and Graves' hyperthyroidism. The wider study: Stable hyperthyroidism meant no ophthalmopathy within 18 months of follow-up. Study-level results: In blood appeared most of the expanded thyroid clonotypes whose frequency exceeded 0.001. Ophthalmopathy and stable hyperthyroidism were discriminated by a 13-signature model, with over 85% sensitivity and 81.08% specificity.

Orbital computed tomography and thyroid ultrasound, along with TRAb, serum thyroxine and clinical symptoms, underpinned diagnosis. This clonotype came up many times. The target antigen is unknown. CDR1 and CDR2 (germline): DFQATT, SNEGSKA (reference sequence). V gave up 0 bases and J gave up 4 bases, with 12 bases separating them. The CDR3 has 14 amino acids. RNA transcripts served as template for amplifying TCR beta CDR3 sequences. An opening RT-PCR round employed HTBI primers and preceded a second-round multiplex PCR. TCRdb analysed the multiplex PCR reads with MiXCR anew, one entry per CDR3 protein. The table lists around 520,000 distinct CDR3 sequences, roughly 40% of them singletons.

This rearrangement joins TRBV20-1 to TRBJ1-1; a possible D gene is TRBD1 (5 bases). This clonotype was obtained from an adult man with Graves' hyperthyroidism. The sample taken for sequencing was peripheral blood or thyroid tissue (not recorded which). The CDR3 reads CSARDQGRATEAFF. The CDR3 region has the DNA TGCAGTGCTAGAGATCAAGGCAGGGCCACTGAAGCTTTCTTT.